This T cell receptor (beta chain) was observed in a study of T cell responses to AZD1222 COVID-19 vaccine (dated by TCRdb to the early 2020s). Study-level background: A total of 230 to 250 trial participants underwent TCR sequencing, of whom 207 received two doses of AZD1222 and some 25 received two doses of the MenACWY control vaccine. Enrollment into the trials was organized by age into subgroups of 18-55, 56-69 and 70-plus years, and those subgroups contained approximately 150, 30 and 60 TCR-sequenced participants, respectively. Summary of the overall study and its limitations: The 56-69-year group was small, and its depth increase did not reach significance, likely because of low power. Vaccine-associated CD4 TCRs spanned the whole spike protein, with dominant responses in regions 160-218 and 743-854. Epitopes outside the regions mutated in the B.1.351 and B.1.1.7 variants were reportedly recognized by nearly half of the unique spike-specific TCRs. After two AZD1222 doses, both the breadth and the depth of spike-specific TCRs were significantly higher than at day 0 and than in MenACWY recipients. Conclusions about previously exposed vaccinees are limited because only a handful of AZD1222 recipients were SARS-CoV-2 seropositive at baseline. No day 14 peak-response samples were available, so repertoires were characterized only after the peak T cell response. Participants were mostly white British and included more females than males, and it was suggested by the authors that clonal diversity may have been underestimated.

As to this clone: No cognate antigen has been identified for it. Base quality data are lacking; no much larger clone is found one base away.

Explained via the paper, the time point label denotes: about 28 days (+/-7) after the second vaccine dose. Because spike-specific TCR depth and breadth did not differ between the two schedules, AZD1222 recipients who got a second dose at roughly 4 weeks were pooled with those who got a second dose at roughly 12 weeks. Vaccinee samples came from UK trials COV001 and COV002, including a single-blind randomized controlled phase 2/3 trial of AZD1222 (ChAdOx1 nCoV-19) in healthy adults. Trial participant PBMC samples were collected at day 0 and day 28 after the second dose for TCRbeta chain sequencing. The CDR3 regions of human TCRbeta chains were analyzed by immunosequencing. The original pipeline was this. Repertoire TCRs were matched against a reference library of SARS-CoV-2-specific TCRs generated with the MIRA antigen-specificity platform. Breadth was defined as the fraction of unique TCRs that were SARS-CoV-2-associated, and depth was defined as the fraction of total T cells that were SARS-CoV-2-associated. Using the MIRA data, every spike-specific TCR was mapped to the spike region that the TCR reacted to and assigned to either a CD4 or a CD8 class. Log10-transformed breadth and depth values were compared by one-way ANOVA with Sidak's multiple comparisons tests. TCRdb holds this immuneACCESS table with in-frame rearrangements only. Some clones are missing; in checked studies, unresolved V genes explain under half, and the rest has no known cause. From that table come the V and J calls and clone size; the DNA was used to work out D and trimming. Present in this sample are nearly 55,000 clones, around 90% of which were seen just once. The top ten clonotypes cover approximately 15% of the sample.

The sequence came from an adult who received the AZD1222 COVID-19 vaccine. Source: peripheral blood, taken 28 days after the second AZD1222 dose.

The CDR3 protein: CASGWGQDEETQYF. The nucleotides are TGTGCTAGTGGTTGGGGACAGGATGAAGAGACCCAGTACTTC. Recombination connected TRBV12-5 to TRBJ2-5, and 8 bases in between align with TRBD1. Inclusive of the bounding cysteine and phenylalanine, the CDR3 is 14 residues long. Of all the DNA, just the CDR3 is kept, 42 bases in frame from base 1. V is pruned by 4 bases and J by 3 bases, leaving 4 bases of the junction without a gene match. As encoded in the germline V gene, CDR1 is LGHNT while CDR2 is FRNRAP.